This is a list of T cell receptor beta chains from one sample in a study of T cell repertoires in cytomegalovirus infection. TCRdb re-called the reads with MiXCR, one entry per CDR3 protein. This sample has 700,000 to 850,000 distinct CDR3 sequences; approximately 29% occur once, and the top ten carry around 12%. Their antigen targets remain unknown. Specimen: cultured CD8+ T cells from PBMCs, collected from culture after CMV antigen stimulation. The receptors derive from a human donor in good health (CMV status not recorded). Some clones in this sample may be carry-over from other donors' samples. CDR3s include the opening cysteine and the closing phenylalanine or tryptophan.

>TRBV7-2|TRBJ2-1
CASSQTGVLSSYNEQFF
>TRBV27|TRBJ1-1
CASSPGMENTEAFF
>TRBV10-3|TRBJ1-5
CAISSGNYRSLNQPQHF
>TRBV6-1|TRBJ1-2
CASSEPGYYGYTF
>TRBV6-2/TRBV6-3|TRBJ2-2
CASSPLGRNILRLTSVTGELFF
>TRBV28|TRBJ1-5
CASTSGWYSNQPQHF
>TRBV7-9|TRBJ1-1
CASSPTLNTEAFF
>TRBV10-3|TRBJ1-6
CAISESGTGGGYNSPLHF
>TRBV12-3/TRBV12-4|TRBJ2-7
CASSLTRTGEAYEQNF
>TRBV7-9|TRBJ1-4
CASSLSGGEKLFF
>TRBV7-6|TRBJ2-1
CVSSMLAGGPTYNEQFF
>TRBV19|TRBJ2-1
CASALAGAYNEQFF
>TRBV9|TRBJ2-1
CASSVGEYEQFF
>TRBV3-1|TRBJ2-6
CASSPRDGYSGANVLTF